The 18 T cell receptor beta chains listed next were all sequenced from one sample in a study of regulatory T cells in long-lasting Graves disease. Building the TCR beta libraries relied on iRepertoire HTBI primers, and CDR3 regions underwent Arm-PCR. TCRdb analysed the multiplex PCR reads with MiXCR anew, one entry per CDR3 protein. The sample has 450,000 to 600,000 distinct CDR3 sequences, approximately 13% seen once. Time point of the sample: newly diagnosed GD, antithyroid drugs for less than 3 months. Making the TCR library involved RNA that had been extracted from PBMCs. This same sample was also part of a study on T cells in Graves' hyperthyroidism and ophthalmopathy.

Sample: peripheral blood mononuclear cells (PBMCs), taken at new diagnosis, from a patient treated with antithyroid drugs. These receptors came from a man aged 30 to 39 with Graves disease.

This clonotype was detected many times. V usage is TRBV7-2 and J usage is TRBJ1-2; D possibly corresponds to TRBD1 (5 bases). Trimming removed 5 bases from V and 8 bases from J, with 24 bases in between. CDR1 and CDR2 from the germline V gene are SGHTA and FQGNSA. The CDR3 consists of 16 residues. CDR3 DNA sequence: TGTGCCAGCAGCGTATTCCAGGGATTCACAGGCTCCGGCTACACCTTC. Its protein is CASSVFQGFTGSGYTF.

Concerning this clonotype itself: One end of the junction varies from germline; a read error may be responsible. CDR3 amino acids: CASSLDIGHYYVQYF. In DNA, the CDR3 is TGTGCCAGCAGCTTAGATATAGGACACTACTACGTGCAGTACTTC. This chain connects TRBV7-6 to TRBJ2-7, with D possibly being TRBD1 (5 bases). Germline CDR1 is SGHVS and CDR2 is FNYEAQ. The length of the CDR3 is 15 residues.

At least ten counts were recorded for this clonotype. This rearrangement joins TRBV7-2 to TRBJ2-3, with 7 positions matching TRBD2. The CDR3 is 13 residues long. CDR1 and CDR2 (germline): SGHTA, FQGNSA. J was trimmed by 2 bases and V by 8 bases; bases with no gene match: 4. CDR3 amino acids: CASRGDSTDTQYF. In DNA form, the CDR3 reads TGTGCCAGCCGGGGGGATTCCACAGATACGCAGTATTTT.

This clonotype was counted between two and nine times. The V gene is TRBV9, the J gene TRBJ2-2, with D perhaps being TRBD1 or TRBD2 (5 bases each). Germline CDR1 is SGDLS and CDR2 is YYNGEE. The CDR3 extends over 13 amino acids. The V end was cut by 3 bases, the J end by 7 bases, with 10 bases between. The CDR3 DNA follows: TGTGCCAGCAGCGACACTAGGGGCGGGGAGCTGTTTTTT. It translates to CASSDTRGGELFF.

This clonotype has ten or more counts. V usage is TRBV5-5 and J usage is TRBJ2-3; D remains unclear. Per germline, CDR1 SGHKS and CDR2 YYEKEE (reference sequence). This CDR3 comprises 16 residues. V was clipped by 5 bases and J by 2 bases, with 18 bases between them. CDR3 residues: CASRRAIITLTDTQYF. CDR3 bases: TGTGCCAGCAGACGGGCCATTATAACCCTCACAGATACGCAGTATTTT.

This clonotype was seen repeatedly, ten times or more. The V and J genes are TRBV20-1 and TRBJ1-2; D is unclear. Germline CDR1 DFQATT, CDR2 SNEGSKA (reference sequence). V shed 8 bases and J shed 1 base, with 11 bases lying between them. The CDR3 totals 12 residues. Here the CDR3 DNA reads TGCAGTAATTCGAAAGTTAACTATGGCTACACCTTC. Protein sequence: CSNSKVNYGYTF.

This clonotype came up many times. The J gene is TRBJ2-3, the V gene TRBV20-1; D is ambiguous. The CDR3 spans 14 residues. Germline V gives CDR1 DFQATT, CDR2 SNEGSKA (reference sequence). V was pared by 6 bases and J by 4 bases, with 17 bases between. CDR3 loop: CSARVPLSPDTQYF. The CDR3 DNA is TGCAGTGCCCGTGTACCCCTGAGCCCAGATACGCAGTATTTT.

This rearrangement joins TRBV10-2 to TRBJ1-2; D gene uncertain. The CDR3 spans 12 residues. V gave up 7 bases and J gave up 8 bases, with 14 bases separating them. Per the germline V gene, CDR1 is WSHSY and CDR2 is SAAADI. The CDR3 sequence: CASTLDGGGYTF. The DNA of the CDR3 is TGCGCCAGCACGCTGGACGGCGGGGGCTACACCTTC.

This clonotype was counted at least ten times. The J gene is TRBJ2-1, the V gene TRBV10-3; 9 bases fit TRBD2. Trimming cost V 11 bases and J 10 bases; bases outside gene matches: 9. The CDR3 runs to 12 residues. Germline V CDR1 and CDR2: ENHRY, SYGVKD. CDR3 residues: CASAEREAEQFF. The DNA of the CDR3 is TGTGCCTCCGCGGAGCGGGAGGCCGAGCAGTTCTTC.

This clonotype has only a few counts. The chain couples TRBV12-3 or TRBV12-4 to TRBJ2-1; 7 bases align to TRBD1. The CDR3 sequence is 15 residues long. J gave up 9 bases and V 4 bases, and 12 bases lay outside the gene matches. DNA for the CDR3: TGTGCCAGCAGTTGGTCAGGGACAGCGTTGGGTGAGCAGTTCTTC. Translated: CASSWSGTALGEQFF.

The V and J genes are TRBV3-1 and TRBJ1-3, with D possibly TRBD1 on 6 matching bases. Trimming took off 1 base at V and 8 bases at J, with 12 bases between the two ends. The CDR3 is 14 residues long. CDR1 is LGHDT and CDR2 is YNNKEL in the germline V gene (reference sequence). As DNA, the CDR3 is TGTGCCAGCAGCCAAGTCCGGGGGCTTGACACCATATATTTT. Its protein product is CASSQVRGLDTIYF.

In its sample, this clonotype was seen many times. J is TRBJ1-1 and V is TRBV7-9; D is uncertain. Germline V gene data show CDR1 as SEHNR and CDR2 as FQNEAQ (reference sequence). The ends were cut back, 10 bases at V and 3 bases at J, with 12 bases in the middle. The CDR3 consists of 12 residues. DNA for the CDR3: TGTGCCACCTACGGTGGGGACACTGAAGCTTTCTTT. Translating it yields CATYGGDTEAFF.

This clonotype has more than one count but fewer than ten. This sequence joins TRBV7-9 and TRBJ1-2; no clear D. V gave up 4 bases and J gave up 6 bases, with 15 bases separating them. From germline, CDR1 is SEHNR and CDR2 FQNEAQ (reference sequence). This CDR3 is 14 amino acids long. The CDR3 DNA is TGTGCCAGCAGCTCCCAGTCATCCCAGGATGGCTACACCTTC. Translating gives CASSSQSSQDGYTF.

The table lists this clonotype with a few counts. The junction does not match germline at one end; this may be a read error. Here the CDR3 reads CASSPLLTSGEPCF. The CDR3 DNA reads as TGTGCCAGCAGCCCCCTTCTGACTAGCGGGGAGCCTTGCTTC. V and J are TRBV3-1 and TRBJ2-7, with 11 positions matching TRBD2. The CDR3 consists of 14 residues. Germline CDR1 is LGHDT and CDR2 is YNNKEL (reference sequence).

This clonotype has a count of ten or more. The chain couples TRBV20-1 to TRBJ2-1; TRBD1 matches at 10 bases. The J segment lost 9 bases and the V segment lost 6 bases, leaving 8 bases of the junction unmatched. Germline V gives CDR1 DFQATT, CDR2 SNEGSKA (reference sequence). This CDR3 has 13 residues. CDR3 region: CSATGQGNGEQFF. The DNA of the CDR3 is TGCAGTGCCACGGGACAGGGGAACGGTGAGCAGTTCTTC.

Many counts were recorded for this clonotype. J is TRBJ1-2 and V is TRBV2; perhaps TRBD1 as D (6 bases). The CDR3 runs 14 residues. The ends were cut back, 11 bases at V and 2 bases at J, with 18 bases in the middle. Germline-derived CDR1 and CDR2 are SNHLY and FYNNEI. The CDR3 loop is CAFMGWTENYGYTF. DNA for the CDR3: TGTGCCTTTATGGGATGGACAGAAAACTATGGCTACACCTTC.

This clonotype was seen repeatedly, ten times or more. At one end the junction does not follow the germline gene, possibly because of a read error. The chain uses TRBV6-1 and TRBJ2-1; D is possibly TRBD1 (5 bases). Germline V CDR1 and CDR2: MNHNS, SASEGT. CDR3 length equals 17 residues. The CDR3 nucleotides read TGTGCCAGCAGGGAAGGGGTGGGGTTAGGGATCTACAATGAGCAGTTCTTC. Protein sequence: CASREGVGLGIYNEQFF.

V is TRBV10-1 and J is TRBJ2-3; D gene ambiguous. V lost 3 bases and J 7 bases, leaving 11 bases between the germline ends. This CDR3 comprises 13 residues. Per germline, CDR1 WNHNN and CDR2 SYGVQD (reference sequence). CDR3 amino acids: CASSDPGINTQYF. The CDR3, as DNA: TGCGCCAGCAGTGACCCCGGAATCAATACGCAGTATTTT.